Listed here are 19 T cell receptor beta chains from one sample, sequenced in a study of prognosis after radiotherapy for stage I lung cancer. Multiplex PCR in two rounds served to amplify TCR beta CDR3 from genomic DNA. Primers targeting each individual TRBV and TRBJ gene were applied in first-round PCR. MiXCR, run by TCRdb on the multiplex PCR reads, gives a single entry per CDR3 protein. Found here are over 15,000 distinct CDR3 sequences, around 50% of them singletons; the top ten hold 25% to 30%. The sequences come from PBMCs, collected before or after stereotactic body radiation therapy (not recorded which). The receptors shown here come from a donor aged 50 or older with non-small cell lung cancer.

With regard to this clonotype: A far more abundant clone sits one base away, making this likely a read error. This chain connects TRBV6-1 to TRBJ2-3; D perhaps matches TRBD1 (6 bases). With 10 bases removed from V and 0 bases from J, the gap between germline ends came to 14 bases. The CDR3 loop spans 14 amino acids. The V gene's germline CDR1 is MNHNS and CDR2 SASEGT. CDR3 amino acids: CAIKEQGSTDTQYF. The CDR3 DNA reads as TGTGCCATCAAAGAACAGGGAAGCACAGATACGCAGTATTTT.

This clonotype showed up just once. At one end, the junction sequence differs from germline, possibly due to a read error. The chain is built from TRBV30 and TRBJ2-1; 7 bases map to TRBD2. CDR3 length: 15 residues. Germline V CDR1 and CDR2: GTSNPN, SVGIG (reference sequence). The CDR3 protein is CAWSVRGGSTNKQFF. The CDR3 coding sequence is TGTGCCTGGAGTGTACGCGGCGGGAGCACCAATAAGCAGTTCTTC.

Regarding this clonotype: The conserved closing phenylalanine or tryptophan is absent in this CDR3, likely reflecting a read error. This CDR3 is CASIRTGGVYEQYL. Here the CDR3 DNA reads TGTGCCAGCATTAGGACAGGGGGCGTATACGAGCAGTACCTC. J is TRBJ2-7 and V is TRBV6-2 or TRBV6-3, with TRBD1 identical over 11 bases. Germline V gives CDR1 MNHEY, CDR2 SVGEGT. The CDR3 totals 14 residues. The J segment lost 4 bases and the V segment lost 7 bases, leaving 6 bases of the junction unmatched.

The chain uses TRBV7-6 and TRBJ2-1, with 11 bases that match TRBD2. The length of the CDR3 is 16 residues. With V trimmed by 3 bases and J by 6 bases, 7 bases remained unmatched. In germline, CDR1 is SGHVS, CDR2 FNYEAQ. CDR3 nucleotides: TGTGCCAGCAGCTTCCTAGCGGGGGGACAGGGCAATGAGCAGTTCTTC. It is translated as CASSFLAGGQGNEQFF.

In this sample, this clonotype turned up many times. An end of the junction differs from the germline gene, which may be a read error. The rearrangement links TRBV28 to TRBJ2-7, with 7 bases lining up with TRBD1. In germline, CDR1 is MDHEN, CDR2 SYDVKM. The CDR3 has 13 residues. CDR3 sequence (DNA): TGTGCCAGCAAGAGACAGGGCTCCTACGGGCAGTACTTC. It yields the protein CASKRQGSYGQYF.

The chain joins TRBV11-2 to TRBJ2-7; D is unclear. This CDR3 has 14 amino acids. Trimming removed 3 bases from V and 2 bases from J, with 11 bases in between. From germline, CDR1 is SGHAT and CDR2 FQNNGV. CDR3 sequence (DNA): TGTGCCAGCAGCTTCCCGCTAGAACCCTACGAGCAGTACTTC. It specifies CASSFPLEPYEQYF.

This clonotype was recorded many times. V usage is TRBV14 and J usage is TRBJ1-1; TRBD1 is a possible D gene (5 bases). This CDR3 contains 16 residues. V was cut by 0 bases and J by 1 base, with 12 bases left in between. CDR1 and CDR2 from the germline V gene are SGHDN and FVKESK. The CDR3 DNA reads TGTGCCAGCAGCCAAGATATGGGGGTGGGGAACACTGAAGCTTTCTTT. Its protein is CASSQDMGVGNTEAFF.

In its sample, this clonotype was seen many times. The chain is built from TRBV6-4 and TRBJ2-2; D may be TRBD1 (5 bases). V lost 4 bases and J 4 bases, leaving 10 bases between the germline ends. Germline loops: CDR1 MRHNA, CDR2 SNTAGT. The CDR3 extends over 14 amino acids. The CDR3 reads CASSVTVTTGELFF. The CDR3 region has the DNA TGTGCCAGCAGTGTGACAGTAACCACCGGGGAGCTGTTTTTT.

The V gene is TRBV12-5, the J gene TRBJ2-5, with D uncertain. The germline CDR1 and CDR2 sequences are LGHNT and FRNRAP. The CDR3 contains 13 residues. Between the trimmed V and J ends, which lost 7 bases and 0 bases, there was a span of 9 bases. The chain's CDR3 is CASARPNQETQYF. For the CDR3, the DNA is TGTGCTAGTGCTAGACCCAACCAAGAGACCCAGTACTTC.

This chain joins TRBV19 and TRBJ2-2, with TRBD1 identical over 10 bases. There are 16 residues in the CDR3. Germline V gene data show CDR1 as LNHDA and CDR2 as SQIVND (reference sequence). The J segment lost 7 bases and the V segment lost 4 bases, leaving 9 bases of the junction unmatched. CDR3 in DNA: TGTGCCAGTAGTACCCGAGGACAGGGGGGATACGGGGAGCTGTTTTTT. This translates into CASSTRGQGGYGELFF.

V is TRBV7-2 and J is TRBJ2-1; D call uncertain. Germline values: CDR1 SGHTA, CDR2 FQGNSA. V lost 3 bases, J lost 7 bases, and 10 bases lay in between. There are 13 residues in the CDR3. CDR3 nucleotides: TGTGCCAGCAGCTTGTTGAGTTTGAATGAGCAGTTCTTC. It encodes CASSLLSLNEQFF.

A note on this clonotype: Here the CDR3 omits its conserved ending phenylalanine or tryptophan, so a read error is the likely source. The chain uses TRBV19 and TRBJ2-3; TRBD2 aligns across 11 bases. The germline V gene encodes CDR1 LNHDA and CDR2 SQIVND (reference sequence). The CDR3 runs to 17 residues. With V trimmed by 5 bases and J by 7 bases, 14 bases remained unmatched. In DNA form, the CDR3 reads TGTGCCAGTAGTGCCGGGGGGACTAGCGGTAGAAGTCATACGCAGTATCTT. Translated: CASSAGGTSGRSHTQYL.

This clonotype has at least ten counts. V gene TRBV5-1 combines with J gene TRBJ2-7, with TRBD1 matching 9 bases. Germline V lookup: CDR1 SGHRS, CDR2 YFSETQ. This CDR3 is 15 amino acids long. The ends lost 1 base at V and 1 base at J; junction bases unmatched: 3. This CDR3 is CASSLIGQGSYEQYF. The CDR3, as DNA: TGCGCCAGCAGCTTGATCGGACAGGGGTCCTACGAGCAGTACTTC.

This clonotype was seen a few times. With a far larger clone one base away, a read error is the likely cause. V usage is TRBV2 and J usage is TRBJ2-1, with 9 positions matching TRBD2. The end of the DNA fits TRBJ2-5 better, so the J call may be wrong. Germline CDR1 and CDR2: SNHLY and FYNNEI. This CDR3 is built from 15 residues. CDR3 in amino acids: CASSLTLAGWETQYF. The CDR3 nucleotides read TGTGCCAGCAGTCTCACGCTAGCGGGATGGGAGACCCAGTACTTC.

The chain carries TRBV11-3 and TRBJ2-1, with 13 bases identical to TRBD2. V shed 4 bases, J shed 7 bases, and the junction held 4 bases outside the gene matches. Germline loops: CDR1 SGHNT, CDR2 YENEEA. The CDR3 sequence is 15 residues long. CDR3: CASSSPGLAGNEQFF. The CDR3 DNA reads as TGTGCCAGCAGCTCCCCGGGACTAGCGGGAAATGAGCAGTTCTTC.

This clonotype was observed many times. The chain joins TRBV3-1 to TRBJ1-4; D may be TRBD1 (5 bases). This CDR3 has 15 amino acids. Trimming removed 4 bases at V and 4 bases at J, with 13 bases between. Germline-derived CDR1 and CDR2 are LGHDT and YNNKEL (reference sequence). The DNA for the CDR3 is TGTGCCAGCAGCCCTAGCCGGGGGAGTAATGAAAAACTGTTTTTT. It is translated as CASSPSRGSNEKLFF.

This clonotype is termed medium-sized. The rearrangement links TRBV28 to TRBJ1-3; D is unclear. CDR1 and CDR2 (germline): MDHEN, SYDVKM. The germline V and J ends were trimmed by 7 bases and 0 bases, with 10 bases remaining between them. This CDR3 has 14 residues. The CDR3: CASNGLISGNTIYF. CDR3 coding DNA: TGTGCCAGCAATGGGTTAATCTCTGGAAACACCATATATTTT.

The CDR3 DNA follows: TGCAGTGCTATAGATAGAAGCGGGAGTCCCGAGCAGTACTTC. Residues: CSAIDRSGSPEQYF. The chain combines TRBV20-1 with TRBJ2-7, with 8 bases lining up with TRBD2. The J segment lost 6 bases and the V segment lost 4 bases, leaving 11 bases of the junction unmatched. Germline loops: CDR1 DFQATT, CDR2 SNEGSKA (reference sequence). The CDR3 totals 14 residues.

This CDR3 reads CASSAGGSNQPQHF. CDR3 nucleotides: TGTGCCAGCAGTGCAGGGGGCAGCAATCAGCCCCAGCATTTT. The chain carries TRBV6-2 or TRBV6-3 and TRBJ1-5; 8 nucleotides match TRBD1. Germline V gene lookup returns CDR1 MNHEY and CDR2 SVGEGT. V dropped 5 bases and J dropped 1; count of bases not matched to a gene: 1. The CDR3 length is 14 residues.